The clone carrying this T cell receptor beta chain showed up just once. The antigen remains unidentified. This sample was included in a study of neoadjuvant anti-PD-1 for oral cavity cancer. Overall study results and limits: With three patients per group, TCR findings need larger cohorts.

Generated by immunoSEQ multiplex PCR, the TCRdb table keeps only in-frame clones and is missing some. The sample includes some 66,000 clones, around 82% of them seen just once. The J segment lost 5 bases and the V segment lost 4 bases, leaving 4 bases of the junction unmatched. Germline V CDR1 and CDR2: GTSNPN, SVGIG (reference sequence). CDR3 length: 13 amino acids. These newly diagnosed stage II-IVA oral cavity squamous cell carcinoma patients had no prior systemic or radiation treatment. These oral cavity squamous cell carcinomas were HPV-negative and locally advanced. Analysis of PBMCs was direct, with no culture step.

This material consisted of PBMCs, taken before nivolumab (anti-PD-1) treatment. The chain recombines TRBV30 with TRBJ1-2; 10 bases match TRBD1. This TCR derives from a person aged 40 to 85 with oral cavity squamous cell carcinoma. The CDR3 here is CAWTTGGAYGYTF. Written as DNA, the CDR3 is TGTGCCTGGACGACAGGGGGCGCTTATGGCTACACCTTC.